The present TCR beta chain was sequenced within a study of shared clonotypes between healthy human individuals. Broader study findings: The sampled material consisted only of blood, and tissue repertoires are likely to differ.

CDR3 length: 15 amino acids. Germline V lookup: CDR1 MDHEN, CDR2 SYDVKM. Trimming cost V 3 bases and J 0 bases; bases outside gene matches: 3. Naive CD8 cells, CD45RO-negative and positively selected for CCR7, excluded terminally differentiated effector memory CD45RA+ cells. Each of the donors was a healthy adult who was HIV-negative and had not had a recent acute infection or vaccination. Comment on this clone: The antigen is not known. The sample holds other DNA sequences that translate to the same CDR3.

Measured with immunoSEQ multiplex PCR; TCRdb has only the in-frame clones, and not every one. The sample shows around 2.1 million clones, around 93% of them seen only once. The V call is TRBV28, the J call TRBJ2-7, with 9 bases lining up with TRBD2. Sequencing used naive CD8+ T cells from PBMCs. The receptor was derived from a man younger than 35 in good health. Some clones in this sample may be carry-over from other donors' samples. CDR3 in DNA: TGTGCCAGCAGTTTCTCAGCGGGAGGCTCCTACGAGCAGTACTTC. This gives the protein CASSFSAGGSYEQYF.